This entry lists 15 T cell receptor beta chains sequenced from one sample in a study of T cell responses to AZD1222 COVID-19 vaccine. TCRdb keeps only in-frame clones here, not all; method: immunoSEQ multiplex PCR. The sample holds 89,000 or so clones, 65% to 90% seen once. This sample comprised peripheral blood, obtained on day 0 of AZD1222 vaccination. Receptor source: an adult in good health.

The chain joins TRBV6-6 to TRBJ2-3; D might be TRBD1 (6 bases). The CDR3 has 13 residues. V was trimmed by 6 bases and J by 2 bases, leaving 9 bases between them. CDR1 is MNHNY and CDR2 is SVGAGI in the germline V gene (reference sequence). This CDR3 is CASRGALTDTQYF. The CDR3 bases are TGTGCCAGCAGGGGGGCCCTCACAGATACGCAGTATTTT.

This clone was found once. The J gene is TRBJ1-2, the V gene TRBV6-5, with D possibly being TRBD1 (5 bases). Germline CDR1 is MNHEY and CDR2 is SVGAGI. The CDR3 is made up of 13 amino acids. V was cut by 6 bases and J by 3 bases, with 11 bases left in between. The DNA of the CDR3 is TGTGCCAGCAGGGCCGCGGGGGACTATGGCTACACCTTC. This sequence encodes CASRAAGDYGYTF.

This chain joins TRBV28 and TRBJ1-5; D unresolved. The CDR3 loop spans 14 amino acids. The germline V and J ends were trimmed by 3 bases and 3 bases, with 9 bases remaining between them. The germline gives CDR1 MDHEN, CDR2 SYDVKM. CDR3 residues: CASSFAGNNQPQHF. CDR3 nucleotide sequence: TGTGCCAGCAGTTTTGCGGGGAACAATCAGCCCCAGCATTTT.

As to this clone: This CDR3 is also generated by other DNA sequences in the sample. The CDR3 spells CASIRTSGSYNEQFF. For the CDR3, the DNA is TGTGCCAGTATCCGGACTAGCGGCTCCTACAATGAGCAGTTCTTC. V usage is TRBV19 and J usage is TRBJ2-1; 10 positions agree with TRBD2. Germline loops: CDR1 LNHDA, CDR2 SQIVND (reference sequence). CDR3 length: 15 residues. V gave up 7 bases and J gave up 0 bases; unmatched junction bases: 3.

The V gene is TRBV28, the J gene TRBJ2-7, with 10 positions matching TRBD1. The V and J ends lost 1 base and 3 bases, in that order; junction bases with no gene match: 6. CDR1 and CDR2 from the germline V gene are MDHEN and SYDVKM. The CDR3 contains 16 residues. CDR3 sequence reads: CASSLYPTGGIYEQYF. DNA for the CDR3: TGTGCCAGCAGTTTATACCCGACAGGGGGCATCTACGAGCAGTACTTC.

The chain links TRBV10-1 to TRBJ1-6; no definite D call. This CDR3 is built from 17 residues. The germline V gene encodes CDR1 WNHNN and CDR2 SYGVQD (reference sequence). Trimming shortened V by 4 bases and J by 0 bases, and 13 bases separated the two germline ends. The CDR3 DNA reads TGCGCCAGCAGTGCCGTGAACCGGATCTCCTATAATTCACCCCTCCACTTT. Amino acid sequence: CASSAVNRISYNSPLHF.

This clone occurred once. J is TRBJ2-7 and V is TRBV5-4; TRBD1 is a possible D gene (5 bases). V shed 4 bases and J shed 6 bases, with 8 bases lying between them. The CDR3 loop spans 11 amino acids. CDR1 and CDR2 (germline): SGHNT, YYREEE (reference sequence). The CDR3 region is CASSGGAEQYF. CDR3 DNA: TGTGCCAGCAGCGGTGGGGCCGAGCAGTACTTC.

The chain employs TRBV6-5 and TRBJ1-5, with D perhaps TRBD1 (5 bases). V was shortened by 6 bases and J by 3 bases, with 12 bases between the two germline ends. CDR1 is MNHEY and CDR2 is SVGAGI in the germline V gene. This CDR3 comprises 14 residues. The CDR3 coding sequence is TGTGCCAGCAGCCCCACAGGAGTCAATCAGCCCCAGCATTTT. Translation: CASSPTGVNQPQHF.

This clone was counted once. The chain employs TRBV12-3 or TRBV12-4 and TRBJ1-3; D ambiguous. The CDR3 consists of 11 residues. Trimming pared 7 bases from V and 7 bases from J, leaving 8 bases between. CDR3: CASTGGNTIYF. In nucleotides, the CDR3 is TGTGCCAGCACAGGCGGGAACACCATATATTTT.

The gene calls are TRBV28 and TRBJ2-7, with D possibly called TRBD1 or TRBD2 (6 bases each). The length of the CDR3 is 16 residues. Looked up from germline, CDR1 is MDHEN and CDR2 is SYDVKM. Deletions cut 3 bases from V and 0 bases from J, with 15 bases between. CDR3 region: CASSLATGRSSYEQYF. The CDR3 nucleotides are TGTGCCAGCAGTTTGGCCACAGGGAGGAGCTCCTACGAGCAGTACTTC.

V is TRBV6-5 and J is TRBJ2-3; either TRBD1 or TRBD2 may fit D (5 bases each). Germline lookup yields CDR1 MNHEY and CDR2 SVGAGI. The CDR3 extends over 12 amino acids. V was shortened by 11 bases and J by 2 bases, with 11 bases between the two germline ends. The CDR3 DNA follows: TGTGCCTTCCGGGACCTCACAGATACGCAGTATTTT. Translation: CAFRDLTDTQYF.

This chain links TRBV28 with TRBJ1-4, with D maybe TRBD1 (6 bases). Germline V lookup: CDR1 MDHEN, CDR2 SYDVKM. Trimming took 3 bases from V and 6 from J, leaving 11 bases between them. CDR3 length equals 14 residues. CDR3 protein: CASSLGAGDEKLFF. The CDR3 DNA sequence: TGTGCCAGCAGTTTGGGGGCAGGGGATGAAAAACTGTTTTTT. Full variable domain (remainder filled in from reference TRBV28 and TRBJ1-4): DVKVTQSSRYLVKRTGEKVFLECVQDMDHENMFWYRQDPGLGLRLIYFSYDVKMKEKGDIPEGYSVSREKKERFSLILESASTNQTSMYLCASSLGAGDEKLFFGSGTQLSVL.

The gene calls are TRBV11-3 and TRBJ2-1, with D hard to call. Germline lookup yields CDR1 SGHNT and CDR2 YENEEA. Trimming left V 4 bases short and J 0 bases short, with 13 bases between. The CDR3 covers 16 residues. The CDR3, as DNA: TGTGCCAGCAGCTCATCGGGCAGGCTCTCCTACAATGAGCAGTTCTTC. Protein product: CASSSSGRLSYNEQFF.

The rearrangement joins TRBV27 to TRBJ1-6; TRBD1 is a possible D gene (5 bases). CDR3 length equals 17 residues. Germline CDR1 is MNHEY and CDR2 is SMNVEV (reference sequence). V was pared by 6 bases and J by 2 bases, with 17 bases between. CDR3 nucleotide sequence: TGTGCCAGCAGCCCCCTTTTTGACAGTACCTATAATTCACCCCTCCACTTT. It translates to CASSPLFDSTYNSPLHF.

The chain couples TRBV24-1 to TRBJ2-5; 13 bases align to TRBD2. CDR3 length: 17 residues. V shed 2 bases, J shed 5 bases, and the junction held 7 bases outside the gene matches. Per germline, CDR1 KGHDR and CDR2 SFDVKD. CDR3 in DNA: TGTGCCACCAGTGATTCCCGACTAGCGGGAGGAAAGGAGACCCAGTACTTC. It is translated as CATSDSRLAGGKETQYF.